Presented here are 8 T cell receptor beta chains from one specimen sequenced in a study of blood T cell repertoires in COVID-19 (dated by TCRdb to the early 2020s). Libraries were constructed by the immunoSEQ multiplex PCR assay. TCRdb re-hosts the immuneACCESS table, in-frame sequences only. Its copies lack some clones; in the studies checked, an unresolved V gene accounts for under half of them, and the cause for the rest is not known. Recorded for this sample are 110,000 to 150,000 clones; under 80% of them occurred a single time. Clones ranked in the top ten supply about 4% of the sample. The sequenced sample consisted of peripheral blood. These TCRs come from a man aged 55 to 70 with acute or convalescent COVID-19.

V and J are TRBV5-6 and TRBJ1-1, with TRBD1 as a possible D gene (5 bases). Trimming cost V 1 base and J 4 bases, with 11 bases left between them. Germline V lookup: CDR1 SGHDT, CDR2 YYEEEE. There are 14 residues in the CDR3. CDR3 sequence reads: CASSLYGGTTEAFF. The CDR3 nucleotides are TGTGCCAGCAGCTTGTACGGGGGGACCACTGAAGCTTTCTTT.

The CDR3 DNA reads as TGTGCCAGTAGCTCCTCCCCGGGGGTTGAAAAACTGTTTTTT. Residues: CASSSSPGVEKLFF. The rearrangement links TRBV19 to TRBJ1-4; tentatively, D is TRBD1 (5 bases). Germline CDR1 and CDR2: LNHDA and SQIVND (reference sequence). V was trimmed by 6 bases and J by 7 bases, leaving 15 bases between them. The CDR3 consists of 14 residues.

The gene calls are TRBV18 and TRBJ2-5, with D possibly being TRBD2 (6 bases). CDR3 length equals 14 residues. V was shortened by 5 bases and J by 5 bases, with 15 bases between the two germline ends. The germline gives CDR1 KGHSH, CDR2 LQKENI. In DNA, the CDR3 is TGTGCCAGCTCAACCGGGACGGCGGGGGAGACCCAGTACTTC. Protein product: CASSTGTAGETQYF.

This chain uses TRBV7-8 with TRBJ2-5, with D tentatively TRBD2 (6 bases). With 7 bases removed from V and 5 bases from J, the gap between germline ends came to 23 bases. Per germline, CDR1 SGHVS and CDR2 FQNEAQ. The CDR3 totals 16 residues. CDR3 protein: CASTAQDYFIPETQYF. DNA of the CDR3: TGTGCCAGCACCGCCCAGGACTACTTCATTCCGGAGACCCAGTACTTC.

This chain joins TRBV7-3 and TRBJ2-1, with 7 bases fitting TRBD2. Germline V lookup: CDR1 SGHTA, CDR2 FQGTGA. CDR3 size: 14 residues. The trim removed 5 bases at V and 8 bases at J, leaving 9 bases unmatched. The CDR3, as DNA: TGTGCCAGCAGCCCCCGGAGCGGGGCGGATGAGCAGTTCTTC. Residues: CASSPRSGADEQFF.

CDR3 coding DNA: TGTGCCAGCAGCTTGGGGACAGGGGGTGCAACTAATGAAAAACTGTTTTTT. Translating gives CASSLGTGGATNEKLFF. V and J are TRBV5-4 and TRBJ1-4, with 10 positions matching TRBD1. J was trimmed by 0 bases and V by 0 bases; bases with no gene match: 2. The germline V gene has CDR1 SGHNT and CDR2 YYREEE (reference sequence). The CDR3 sequence is 17 residues long.

The chain is built from TRBV6-6 and TRBJ2-7; possibly TRBD1 for D (6 bases). The ends were cut back, 7 bases at V and 3 bases at J, with 10 bases in the middle. Germline values: CDR1 MNHNY, CDR2 SVGAGI (reference sequence). The CDR3 runs 12 residues. CDR3 region: CASKNRVYEQYF. The CDR3 bases are TGTGCCAGCAAAAACAGGGTCTACGAGCAGTACTTC.

The chain is built from TRBV9 and TRBJ1-1; no clear D. Germline V gene data show CDR1 as SGDLS and CDR2 as YYNGEE. Between the trimmed V and J ends, which lost 4 bases and 2 bases, there was a span of 9 bases. CDR3 length equals 13 residues. The CDR3 DNA reads TGTGCCAGCAGCCCCCAATTTAACACTGAAGCTTTCTTT. Protein: CASSPQFNTEAFF.